Listed below are T cell receptor beta chains from one sample, sequenced in a study of blood T cell repertoires in COVID-19. Data came from immunoSEQ multiplex PCR; TCRdb stores just in-frame clones and leaves some out. The sample holds hundreds of thousands of clones, about 91% seen once. Sequencing was performed on peripheral blood. The receptors here all came from a woman in her fifties or sixties with acute or convalescent COVID-19. The CDR3 runs from the conserved cysteine through the conserved F or W. The order of the fields is D gene, clone size, V gene, J gene, CDR3 DNA, CDR3 protein. The D gene is left open where the match is weak. Clone size is shown for a subset of rows, as once, few, many or a class of expanded clone.

D: TRBD1; size: few; V: TRBV7-7; J: TRBJ2-2; DNA: TGTGCCAGCAGCCAGGACAGGGCGGGCACCGGGGAGCTGTTTTTT; CDR3: CASSQDRAGTGELFF
D: -; size: once; V: TRBV27; J: TRBJ1-3; DNA: TGTGCCAGCAGTTGGGCCAGCTCTGGAAACACCATATATTTT; CDR3: CASSWASSGNTIYF
D: -; size: -; V: TRBV6-5; J: TRBJ2-5; DNA: TGTGCCAGCAGCTCACGCCCTGCAGGCAAAGAGACCCAGTACTTC; CDR3: CASSSRPAGKETQYF
D: -; size: -; V: TRBV15; J: TRBJ1-1; DNA: TGTGCCACCAGTCTCAACACTGAAGCTTTCTTT; CDR3: CATSLNTEAFF
D: TRBD1; size: once; V: TRBV7-2; J: TRBJ1-5; DNA: TGTGCCAGCAGCTTAGTTGGAGGGGGCGGTGGTCAGCCCCAGCATTTT; CDR3: CASSLVGGGGGQPQHF
D: TRBD1; size: once; V: TRBV2; J: TRBJ2-2; DNA: TGTGCCAGCAGCGGACAGGGGAATCTCCCCGGGGAGCTGTTTTTT; CDR3: CASSGQGNLPGELFF
D: TRBD1; size: -; V: TRBV10-3; J: TRBJ1-2; DNA: TGTGCCATCAGTGGGGGACAGTCGGGTGGCTACACCTTC; CDR3: CAISGGQSGGYTF
D: -; size: -; V: TRBV10-3; J: TRBJ1-1; DNA: TGTGCCATCAGCCAACCGGGAAATCGAAACACTGAAGCTTTCTTT; CDR3: CAISQPGNRNTEAFF
D: TRBD1; size: -; V: TRBV7-8; J: TRBJ1-5; DNA: TGTGCCAGCAGCTATACAGGGGCAAATCAGCCCCAGCATTTT; CDR3: CASSYTGANQPQHF
D: TRBD1; size: -; V: TRBV4-3; J: TRBJ1-4; DNA: TGCGCCAGCAGCCGACAGGGGCAGTCGTTTACGGAACTGTTTTTT; CDR3: CASSRQGQSFTELFF
D: TRBD1; size: once; V: TRBV7-9; J: TRBJ1-2; DNA: TGTGCCAGCAGCTGGGAGACAGGGAATGGCTACACCTTC; CDR3: CASSWETGNGYTF
D: TRBD1; size: -; V: TRBV11-3; J: TRBJ2-7; DNA: TGTGCCAGCAGCTTAAGACATGGGGACAGCGAGCAGTACTTC; CDR3: CASSLRHGDSEQYF
D: -; size: -; V: TRBV5-1; J: TRBJ2-5; DNA: TGCGCCAGCAGCCAGGGCGGCCAAGCAGAGACCCAGTACTTC; CDR3: CASSQGGQAETQYF
D: -; size: -; V: TRBV4-1; J: TRBJ2-7; DNA: TGCGCCAGCAGCCAAGATCCAGCGACAGTAACCTACGAGCAGTACTTC; CDR3: CASSQDPATVTYEQYF
D: -; size: few; V: TRBV5-6; J: TRBJ1-6; DNA: TGTGCCAGCAGCTTGGACAGGACGCCCCTCCACTTT; CDR3: CASSLDRTPLHF
D: -; size: -; V: TRBV6-5; J: TRBJ2-7; DNA: TGTGCCAGCAGAAGGAGAACCTCCTACGAGCAGTACTTC; CDR3: CASRRRTSYEQYF
D: -; size: once; V: TRBV19; J: TRBJ1-4; DNA: TGTGCCAGTAGCCAAGGCGTGGCTAGTGAAAAACTGTTTTTT; CDR3: CASSQGVASEKLFF
D: TRBD1; size: few; V: TRBV6-5; J: TRBJ1-6; DNA: TGTGCCAGCATCGGGACAGGGGCCGATTCACCCCTCCACTTT; CDR3: CASIGTGADSPLHF
D: TRBD1; size: -; V: TRBV29-1; J: TRBJ1-1; DNA: TGCAGCGTTCGGAGGACAGGGGCGAACACTGAAGCTTTCTTT; CDR3: CSVRRTGANTEAFF
D: -; size: -; V: TRBV30; J: TRBJ2-7; DNA: TGTGCCTGGAGTGGAGGTTCCTACGAGCAGTACTTC; CDR3: CAWSGGSYEQYF